Listed below are T cell receptor beta chains from one sample, sequenced in a study of T cells in Graves' hyperthyroidism and ophthalmopathy. TCRdb analysed the multiplex PCR reads with MiXCR anew, one entry per CDR3 protein. The sample lists approximately 98,000 distinct CDR3 sequences; roughly 37% were seen once. Input material: peripheral blood or thyroid tissue (not recorded which). These receptor sequences come from a young woman with Graves' hyperthyroidism. Each CDR3 is given with its conserved first and last residue. Each record gives: J gene, D gene, V gene, CDR3 protein. A D gene is named only where the DNA matches it firmly.

j_call: TRBJ1-1
d_call: .
v_call: TRBV7-6
cdr3_aa: CASSLAGWDNTEAFF

j_call: TRBJ1-3
d_call: .
v_call: TRBV5-5
cdr3_aa: CASSLSRSSGNTIYF

j_call: TRBJ2-5
d_call: TRBD1
v_call: TRBV20-1
cdr3_aa: CSAREDRGGAETQYF

j_call: TRBJ2-7
d_call: TRBD2
v_call: TRBV6-6
cdr3_aa: CASSRTRTSGDSSYEQYF

j_call: TRBJ2-5
d_call: .
v_call: TRBV20-1
cdr3_aa: CSARDSAGRGETQYF

j_call: TRBJ2-5
d_call: TRBD2
v_call: TRBV7-9
cdr3_aa: CASSFWTSGTQETQYF

j_call: TRBJ1-4
d_call: TRBD1
v_call: TRBV15
cdr3_aa: CATSREPSWTGGGEKLFF

j_call: TRBJ2-5
d_call: .
v_call: TRBV7-3
cdr3_aa: CASSSSQGGETQYF

j_call: TRBJ2-5
d_call: .
v_call: TRBV28
cdr3_aa: CASSFRGWYQETQYF

j_call: TRBJ1-5
d_call: .
v_call: TRBV30
cdr3_aa: CAWASYSNQPQHF

j_call: TRBJ1-1
d_call: .
v_call: TRBV2
cdr3_aa: CASSGPDRGQMNTEAFF

j_call: TRBJ1-1
d_call: TRBD1
v_call: TRBV6-6
cdr3_aa: CASRQGITEAFF

j_call: TRBJ2-7
d_call: TRBD2
v_call: TRBV28
cdr3_aa: CASSELGTSGRQSYEQYF

j_call: TRBJ1-1
d_call: .
v_call: TRBV10-1
cdr3_aa: CASSEDGEAFF

j_call: TRBJ2-7
d_call: .
v_call: TRBV6-5
cdr3_aa: CASKKSERVTYEQYF

j_call: TRBJ1-5
d_call: .
v_call: TRBV7-2
cdr3_aa: CASSFANLGPQHF

j_call: TRBJ2-2
d_call: TRBD2
v_call: TRBV20-1
cdr3_aa: CSATAAGALTGELFF

j_call: TRBJ2-7
d_call: TRBD1
v_call: TRBV5-1
cdr3_aa: CASSLFGTGDYEQYF

j_call: TRBJ1-1
d_call: .
v_call: TRBV2
cdr3_aa: CASGSGGVNTEAFF

j_call: TRBJ1-6
d_call: .
v_call: TRBV6-5
cdr3_aa: CASSYSGRVGSPIHF

j_call: TRBJ1-6
d_call: .
v_call: TRBV4-2
cdr3_aa: CASSQVGAALVSPLHF

j_call: TRBJ2-7
d_call: .
v_call: TRBV6-1
cdr3_aa: CASRNPFTYQDEQYF

j_call: TRBJ2-7
d_call: TRBD2
v_call: TRBV7-9
cdr3_aa: CASSPGTSGGEQYF

j_call: TRBJ1-1
d_call: .
v_call: TRBV5-1
cdr3_aa: CASSPKLTPSLNTEAFF

j_call: TRBJ2-7
d_call: .
v_call: TRBV5-1
cdr3_aa: CASSLTLDGTYEQYF

j_call: TRBJ1-4
d_call: .
v_call: TRBV12-3/TRBV12-4
cdr3_aa: CASSPPGALGEKLFF

j_call: TRBJ1-4
d_call: TRBD1
v_call: TRBV7-2
cdr3_aa: CASRSDRGRNEKLFF

j_call: TRBJ1-2
d_call: .
v_call: TRBV28
cdr3_aa: CASSPAGERYGYTF